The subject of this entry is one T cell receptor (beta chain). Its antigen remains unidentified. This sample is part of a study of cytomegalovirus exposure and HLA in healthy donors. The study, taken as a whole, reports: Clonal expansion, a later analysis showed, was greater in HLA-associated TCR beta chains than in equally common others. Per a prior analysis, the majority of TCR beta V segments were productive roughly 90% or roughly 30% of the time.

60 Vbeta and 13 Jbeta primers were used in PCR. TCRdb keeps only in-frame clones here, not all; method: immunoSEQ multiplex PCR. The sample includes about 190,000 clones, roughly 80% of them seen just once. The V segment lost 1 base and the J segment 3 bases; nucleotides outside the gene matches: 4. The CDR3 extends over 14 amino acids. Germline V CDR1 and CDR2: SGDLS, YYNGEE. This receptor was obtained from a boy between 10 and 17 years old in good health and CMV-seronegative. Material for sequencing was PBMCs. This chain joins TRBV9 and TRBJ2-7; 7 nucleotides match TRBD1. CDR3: CASSVHRGGYEQYF. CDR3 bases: TGTGCCAGCAGCGTACACAGGGGCGGCTACGAGCAGTACTTC.